These 27 T cell receptor beta chains originate from one sample sequenced in a study of beta chain features in type 1 diabetes. Every bit of the isolated RNA underwent reverse transcription, so sequencing read expressed TCRB transcripts. TCRdb keeps only in-frame clones here, not all; method: immunoSEQ multiplex PCR. Among 300,000 or so clones listed, less than 10% were seen once. Sequenced: central memory CD4+ T cells from blood. These receptors came from a woman younger than 35 in good health.

This clone was seen a handful of times. Other DNA sequences in this specimen translate into the identical CDR3. This chain joins TRBV7-2 and TRBJ2-1; D unclear. This CDR3 has 14 amino acids. V gave up 1 base and J gave up 6 bases, with 10 bases separating them. The germline V gene encodes CDR1 SGHTA and CDR2 FQGNSA. CDR3 in amino acids: CASSLVRSANEQFF. The DNA of the CDR3 is TGTGCCAGCAGCTTAGTAAGGTCTGCCAATGAGCAGTTCTTC.

This clone was detected ten times or more. The chain has TRBV18 and TRBJ2-6; no definite D call. The V gene's germline CDR1 is KGHSH and CDR2 LQKENI. There are 14 residues in the CDR3. Trimming shortened V by 3 bases and J by 2 bases, and 5 bases separated the two germline ends. In DNA form, the CDR3 reads TGTGCCAGCTCACCGTTGGCTGGGGCCAACGTCCTGACTTTC. This gives the protein CASSPLAGANVLTF.

As for this clone: Relative to the germline gene, one junction end is altered; a read error may explain this. At the DNA level, this CDR3 is encoded by other sequences in the same sample as well. V usage is TRBV7-3 and J usage is TRBJ2-1, with D possibly being TRBD2 (5 bases). The CDR3 is 13 residues long. The germline gives CDR1 SGHTA, CDR2 FQGTGA. CDR3 sequence: CASSLTSYNEQFF. The DNA for the CDR3 is TGTGCCAGCAGCCTAACTAGTTACAATGAGCAGTTCTTC.

This clone was detected only a few times. This chain connects TRBV28 to TRBJ2-5; 12 positions match TRBD2. The CDR3 runs to 15 residues. Trimming cost V 4 bases and J 5 bases; bases outside gene matches: 5. The V gene's germline CDR1 is MDHEN and CDR2 SYDVKM. Here the CDR3 DNA reads TGTGCCAGCAGTTCTAGCGGGAGGGTTCGGGAGACCCAGTACTTC. It translates to CASSSSGRVRETQYF.

The J gene is TRBJ2-2, the V gene TRBV7-6; no reliable D call. The CDR3 sequence is 14 residues long. Trimming removed 3 bases at V and 5 bases at J, with 10 bases between. Germline CDR1 reads SGHVS; CDR2 reads FNYEAQ. CDR3: CASSFRVGTGELFF. The DNA for the CDR3 is TGTGCCAGCAGCTTTAGGGTGGGGACCGGGGAGCTGTTTTTT.

This clone came up many times. The chain recombines TRBV7-9 with TRBJ2-7; no firm D call. Trimming took off 5 bases at V and 3 bases at J, with 5 bases between the two ends. Germline V gene data show CDR1 as SEHNR and CDR2 as FQNEAQ (reference sequence). This CDR3 region has 11 residues. CDR3 residues: CASSLRYEQYF. CDR3 nucleotide sequence: TGTGCCAGCAGCCTTCGCTACGAGCAGTACTTC.

This clone was detected a few times. The chain recombines TRBV7-2 with TRBJ2-3; tentatively, D is TRBD2 (6 bases). CDR3 length: 14 amino acids. The V and J ends lost 5 bases and 6 bases respectively, with 15 bases between them. Germline CDR1 and CDR2: SGHTA and FQGNSA. CDR3 sequence reads: CASSPGGPGDTQYF. The CDR3 bases are TGTGCCAGCAGCCCTGGAGGGCCCGGCGATACGCAGTATTTT.

The J gene is TRBJ1-2, the V gene TRBV5-1; D gene uncertain. Germline CDR1 is SGHRS and CDR2 is YFSETQ. The CDR3 spans 12 residues. V dropped 5 bases and J dropped 3 bases, with 8 bases sitting between them. The CDR3 spells CASSLTDYGYTF. CDR3 sequence (DNA): TGCGCCAGCAGTCTGACGGACTATGGCTACACCTTC. The whole variable domain, remainder taken from reference TRBV5-1 and TRBJ1-2, is KAGVTQTPRYLIKTRGQQVTLSCSPISGHRSVSWYQQTPGQGLQFLFEYFSETQRNKGNFPGRFSGRQFSNSRSEMNVSTLELGDSALYLCASSLTDYGYTFGSGTRLTVV.

The chain is built from TRBV10-3 and TRBJ2-7; 15 bases align to TRBD2. The ends lost 6 bases at V and 6 bases at J; junction bases unmatched: 3. The germline V gene has CDR1 ENHRY and CDR2 SYGVKD. CDR3 length: 14 residues. The CDR3 spells CAIRPGLAGGEQYF. CDR3 DNA sequence: TGTGCCATCAGACCGGGACTAGCGGGAGGCGAGCAGTACTTC.

The sample holds a few counts of this clone. J is TRBJ2-1 and V is TRBV19; TRBD2 matches at 10 bases. This CDR3 has 13 amino acids. The germline gives CDR1 LNHDA, CDR2 SQIVND (reference sequence). The J segment lost 9 bases and the V segment lost 3 bases, leaving 2 bases of the junction unmatched. CDR3 loop: CASSMRLAGEQFF. In DNA form, the CDR3 reads TGTGCCAGTAGTATGAGACTAGCGGGTGAGCAGTTCTTC.

This clone was observed a handful of times. The chain links TRBV6-1 to TRBJ2-1, with a weak D call TRBD1 (5 bases). Germline loops: CDR1 MNHNS, CDR2 SASEGT. This CDR3 comprises 15 residues. Deletions cut 3 bases from V and 0 bases from J, with 9 bases between. In nucleotides, the CDR3 is TGTGCCAGCAGTGAGGGGCATAGCTCCTACAATGAGCAGTTCTTC. Translating gives CASSEGHSSYNEQFF.

The chain couples TRBV7-9 to TRBJ2-5; 10 bases agree with TRBD2. With 5 bases clipped from V and 3 bases from J, the junction kept 6 bases outside the gene matches. This CDR3 has 15 amino acids. Germline V gene sequence: CDR1 SEHNR, CDR2 FQNEAQ (reference sequence). The CDR3 reads CASSLPLAGKETQYF. The CDR3 DNA is TGTGCCAGCAGCCTCCCACTAGCGGGGAAAGAGACCCAGTACTTC.

J is TRBJ2-1 and V is TRBV11-2, with 14 bases fitting TRBD2. The length of the CDR3 is 19 residues. The V gene's germline CDR1 is SGHAT and CDR2 FQNNGV. The ends lost 6 bases at V and 9 bases at J; junction bases unmatched: 19. The CDR3 spells CASRRSGTSGSSGNGEQFF. The CDR3, as DNA: TGTGCCAGCAGACGATCCGGGACTAGCGGGAGTTCGGGAAACGGTGAGCAGTTCTTC.

V is TRBV7-3 and J is TRBJ1-4; D ambiguous. CDR3 size: 19 residues. With 5 bases removed from V and 0 bases from J, the gap between germline ends came to 22 bases. The germline V gene has CDR1 SGHTA and CDR2 FQGTGA. The CDR3 protein is CASSPRRAVGIATNEKLFF. CDR3 coding DNA: TGTGCCAGCAGCCCTAGGCGGGCTGTGGGAATTGCAACTAATGAAAAACTGTTTTTT. Using reference TRBV7-3 and TRBJ1-4 for the parts outside the CDR3, the full variable domain is GAGVSQTPSNKVTEKGKYVELRCDPISGHTALYWYRQSLGQGPEFLIYFQGTGAADDSGLPNDRFFAVRPEGSVSTLKIQRTERGDSAVYLCASSPRRAVGIATNEKLFFGSGTQLSVL.

In nucleotides, the CDR3 is TGTGCCAGCGCAAGCGGGTCGCCCTACGAGCAGTACTTC. This sequence encodes CASASGSPYEQYF. This chain links TRBV28 with TRBJ2-7; perhaps TRBD2 as D (6 bases). The CDR3 totals 13 residues. V dropped 8 bases and J dropped 2 bases, with 13 bases sitting between them. Per germline, CDR1 MDHEN and CDR2 SYDVKM.

This sequence joins TRBV7-6 and TRBJ2-1; TRBD1 aligns across 10 bases. The CDR3 spans 15 residues. V dropped 4 bases and J dropped 6; count of bases not matched to a gene: 6. Germline V CDR1 and CDR2: SGHVS, FNYEAQ. CDR3 in amino acids: CASSSRQGAGNEQFF. CDR3 DNA sequence: TGTGCCAGCAGCTCCCGACAGGGGGCGGGCAATGAGCAGTTCTTC.

This clone appeared many times. The chain recombines TRBV18 with TRBJ1-2; TRBD1 aligns across 8 bases. V was pared by 5 bases and J by 14 bases, with 13 bases of the junction left unmatched. CDR1 is KGHSH, CDR2 LQKENI, per germline. The CDR3 runs to 13 residues. The CDR3 nucleotides are TGTGCCAGCTCAGCCGACAGGGGAAGTCATTGGACCTTC. Translating it yields CASSADRGSHWTF.

The CDR3 protein is CASSFTGRVWAGELFF. The DNA for the CDR3 is TGTGCCAGCAGCTTCACCGGGAGGGTCTGGGCCGGGGAGCTGTTTTTT. This rearrangement joins TRBV5-4 to TRBJ2-2, with 8 nucleotides matching TRBD2. Germline lookup yields CDR1 SGHNT and CDR2 YYREEE (reference sequence). The CDR3 contains 16 residues. Losses at the gene ends were 2 bases for V and 6 bases for J; bases not matched to a gene: 9.

V usage is TRBV7-9 and J usage is TRBJ2-3; D may be TRBD1 or TRBD2 (7 bases each). CDR1 is SEHNR, CDR2 FQNEAQ, per germline (reference sequence). The CDR3 has 14 residues. Trimming shortened V by 5 bases and J by 4 bases, and 13 bases separated the two germline ends. CDR3 DNA sequence: TGTGCCAGCAGCCGACAGGGAGGGGCAGATACGCAGTATTTT. It specifies CASSRQGGADTQYF.

This chain connects TRBV20-1 to TRBJ2-7; no reliable D call. Germline lookup yields CDR1 DFQATT and CDR2 SNEGSKA (reference sequence). V gave up 6 bases and J gave up 9 bases, with 12 bases separating them. This CDR3 has 10 amino acids. This CDR3 reads CSAIDGVQYF. DNA of the CDR3: TGCAGTGCCATCGACGGAGTGCAGTACTTC.

This clone was seen a handful of times. The chain couples TRBV7-2 to TRBJ2-5; 9 bases align to TRBD1. The ends lost 1 base at V and 4 bases at J; junction bases unmatched: 4. CDR1 is SGHTA and CDR2 is FQGNSA in the germline V gene. The CDR3 is made up of 15 amino acids. The CDR3 nucleotides are TGTGCCAGCAGCTTAGGGGACAGGGTCTTAGAGACCCAGTACTTC. It codes for CASSLGDRVLETQYF.

V gene TRBV6-5 combines with J gene TRBJ2-1; D gene uncertain. The V end lost 2 bases, the J end lost 4 bases, and 6 bases lay between the germline ends. The CDR3 runs to 13 residues. Germline V gene data show CDR1 as MNHEY and CDR2 as SVGAGI. DNA for the CDR3: TGTGCCAGCAGTTACGGGCGGTACAATGAGCAGTTCTTC. Amino acid sequence: CASSYGRYNEQFF.

This rearrangement joins TRBV5-4 to TRBJ2-7, with a tentative D call TRBD2 (6 bases). CDR1 and CDR2 from the germline V gene are SGHNT and YYREEE (reference sequence). The CDR3 is made up of 13 amino acids. Trimming removed 4 bases from V and 7 bases from J, with 15 bases in between. The CDR3 coding sequence is TGTGCCAGCAGCCCTCCAGGGAGGCGAGAGCAGTACTTC. Translating it yields CASSPPGRREQYF.

In its sample, this clone was seen a few times. The gene calls are TRBV5-1 and TRBJ2-1; D is possibly TRBD2 (6 bases). The CDR3 is made up of 14 amino acids. Germline-derived CDR1 and CDR2 are SGHRS and YFSETQ. Trimming stripped 5 bases from V and 3 bases from J, with 12 bases between. In DNA, the CDR3 is TGCGCCAGCAGAAACGGGAGAGACTACAATGAGCAGTTCTTC. This gives the protein CASRNGRDYNEQFF.

This chain uses TRBV5-1 with TRBJ1-1, with D possibly matching TRBD1 (5 bases). Trimming removed 0 bases at V and 4 bases at J, with 7 bases between. This CDR3 spans 13 amino acids. Germline V CDR1 and CDR2: SGHRS, YFSETQ. Here the CDR3 reads CASSLEGRTEAFF. The DNA of the CDR3 is TGCGCCAGCAGCTTGGAGGGGCGCACTGAAGCTTTCTTT. The whole variable domain, filled in from reference TRBV5-1 and TRBJ1-1, reads KAGVTQTPRYLIKTRGQQVTLSCSPISGHRSVSWYQQTPGQGLQFLFEYFSETQRNKGNFPGRFSGRQFSNSRSEMNVSTLELGDSALYLCASSLEGRTEAFFGQGTRLTVV.

The chain has TRBV19 and TRBJ1-1; TRBD1 might be the D (5 bases). Trimming removed 10 bases at V and 1 base at J, with 13 bases between. The CDR3 contains 13 residues. CDR1 is LNHDA and CDR2 is SQIVND in the germline V gene (reference sequence). This CDR3 is CATRRQSNTEAFF. CDR3 nucleotides: TGTGCCACCCGCCGACAGTCGAACACTGAAGCTTTCTTT. The full variable domain, rest sourced from reference TRBV19 and TRBJ1-1, is DGGITQSPKYLFRKEGQNVTLSCEQNLNHDAMYWYRQDPGQGLRLIYYSQIVNDFQKGDIAEGYSVSREKKESFPLTVTSAQKNPTAFYLCATRRQSNTEAFFGQGTRLTVV.

The table lists this clone with many counts. This chain connects TRBV28 to TRBJ1-1, with a tentative D call TRBD1 (5 bases). The CDR3 covers 11 residues. In germline, CDR1 is MDHEN, CDR2 SYDVKM. Trimming shortened V by 11 bases and J by 1 base, and 8 bases separated the two germline ends. This CDR3 is CAATGNTEAFF. Here the CDR3 DNA reads TGTGCCGCCACAGGGAACACTGAAGCTTTCTTT.